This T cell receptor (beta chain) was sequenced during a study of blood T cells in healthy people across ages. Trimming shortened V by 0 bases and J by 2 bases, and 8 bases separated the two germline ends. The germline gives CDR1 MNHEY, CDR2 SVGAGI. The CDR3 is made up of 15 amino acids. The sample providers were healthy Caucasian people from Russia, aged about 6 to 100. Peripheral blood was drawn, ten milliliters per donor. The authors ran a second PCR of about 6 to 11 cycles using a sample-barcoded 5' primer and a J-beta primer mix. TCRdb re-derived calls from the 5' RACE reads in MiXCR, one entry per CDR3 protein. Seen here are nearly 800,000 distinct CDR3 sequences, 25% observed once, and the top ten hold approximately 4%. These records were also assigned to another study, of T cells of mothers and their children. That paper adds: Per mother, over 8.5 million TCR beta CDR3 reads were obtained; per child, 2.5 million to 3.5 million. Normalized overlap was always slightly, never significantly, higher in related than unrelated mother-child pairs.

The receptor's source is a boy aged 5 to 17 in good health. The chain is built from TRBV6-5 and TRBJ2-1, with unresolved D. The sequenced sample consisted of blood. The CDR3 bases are TGTGCCAGCAGTTACTCGATACTGCCCTACAATGAGCAGTTCTTC. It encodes CASSYSILPYNEQFF.